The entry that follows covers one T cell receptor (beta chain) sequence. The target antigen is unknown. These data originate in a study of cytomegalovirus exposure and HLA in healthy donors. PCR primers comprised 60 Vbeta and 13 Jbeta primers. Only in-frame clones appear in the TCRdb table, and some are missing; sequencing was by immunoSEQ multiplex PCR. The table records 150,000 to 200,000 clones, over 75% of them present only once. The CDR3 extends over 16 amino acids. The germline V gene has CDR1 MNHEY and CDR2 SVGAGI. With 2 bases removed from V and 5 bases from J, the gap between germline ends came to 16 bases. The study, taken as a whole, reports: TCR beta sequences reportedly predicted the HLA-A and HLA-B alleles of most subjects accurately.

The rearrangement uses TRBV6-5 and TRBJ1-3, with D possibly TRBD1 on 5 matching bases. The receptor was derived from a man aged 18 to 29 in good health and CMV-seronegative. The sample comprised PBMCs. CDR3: CASSYVFPDTRNTIYF. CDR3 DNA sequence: TGTGCCAGCAGTTACGTTTTTCCGGACACCAGAAACACCATATATTTT.